This entry is about one TCR beta chain. This entry is derived from a study of blood T cell repertoires in COVID-19. Study information: The origin of the acute and convalescent COVID-19 samples was the United States, Italy and Spain.

In the study's own analysis: Amplification from reference gene primers served as the basis for estimated nucleated cell counts. Generated by immunoSEQ multiplex PCR, the TCRdb table keeps only in-frame clones and is missing some. V and J calls and clone size are copied from that table; D and trimming were computed from the DNA. This sample has about 54,000 clones, with around nine tenths found just once. The receptor was derived from a man aged 45-60 years with active COVID-19. Sequenced input: peripheral blood.

The CDR3 is CASSFRAGTEAFF. In DNA, the CDR3 is TGTGCCAGCAGTTTTCGAGCAGGCACTGAAGCTTTCTTT. This chain connects TRBV28 to TRBJ1-1; D call uncertain. There are 13 residues in the CDR3. Germline V CDR1 and CDR2: MDHEN, SYDVKM. V was trimmed by 3 bases and J by 4 bases, leaving 9 bases between them. Full variable domain (remainder filled in from reference TRBV28 and TRBJ1-1): DVKVTQSSRYLVKRTGEKVFLECVQDMDHENMFWYRQDPGLGLRLIYFSYDVKMKEKGDIPEGYSVSREKKERFSLILESASTNQTSMYLCASSFRAGTEAFFGQGTRLTVV.